The 23 T cell receptor beta chains reported below all come from one sample, sequenced in a study of T cell responses to AZD1222 COVID-19 vaccine. Repertoires were generated with immunoSEQ multiplex PCR, while TCRdb's copy carries only in-frame clones and drops some. This sample has approximately 180,000 clones, with 85% to 95% found just once. The sequences come from peripheral blood, collected on day 0 of AZD1222 vaccination. These receptors were taken from an adult in good health.

Here the CDR3 reads CASSPRPNTGELFF. In nucleotides, the CDR3 is TGTGCCAGCAGCCCACGCCCGAACACCGGGGAGCTGTTTTTT. The chain carries TRBV11-3 and TRBJ2-2; D ambiguous. The CDR3 extends over 14 amino acids. Trimming removed 5 bases from V and 0 bases from J, with 7 bases in between. CDR1 is SGHNT, CDR2 YENEEA, per germline. The whole variable domain, filled in from reference TRBV11-3 and TRBJ2-2, reads EAGVVQSPRYKIIEKKQPVAFWCNPISGHNTLYWYLQNLGQGPELLIRYENEEAVDDSQLPKDRFSAERLKGVDSTLKIQPAELGDSAVYLCASSPRPNTGELFFGEGSRLTVL.

The chain has TRBV18 and TRBJ1-1; D gene ambiguous. Trimming removed 2 bases at V and 0 bases at J, with 7 bases between. From germline, CDR1 is KGHSH and CDR2 LQKENI. CDR3 length equals 14 residues. CDR3 nucleotide sequence: TGTGCCAGCTCACCAGGTATTTTGAACACTGAAGCTTTCTTT. Protein sequence: CASSPGILNTEAFF.

As DNA, the CDR3 is TGTGCCACCAGTGATTTGCTAGGACAGGGGGTTGAGCAGTTCTTC. Protein sequence: CATSDLLGQGVEQFF. The rearrangement joins TRBV24-1 to TRBJ2-1, with 10 nucleotides matching TRBD1. The trim removed 0 bases at V and 9 bases at J, leaving 4 bases unmatched. CDR3 size: 15 residues. CDR1 is KGHDR and CDR2 is SFDVKD in the germline V gene.

This chain links TRBV12-5 with TRBJ2-2; D not certain. V lost 6 bases to trimming and J lost 0 bases, with 2 bases between them. The CDR3 has 12 residues. From germline, CDR1 is LGHNT and CDR2 FRNRAP. The CDR3 loop is CASGTNTGELFF. The CDR3 DNA reads as TGTGCTAGTGGGACGAACACCGGGGAGCTGTTTTTT. The entire variable domain, with the rest obtained from reference TRBV12-5 and TRBJ2-2, is as follows: DARVTQTPRHKVTEMGQEVTMRCQPILGHNTVFWYRQTMMQGLELLAYFRNRAPLDDSGMPKDRFSAEMPDATLATLKIQPSEPRDSAVYFCASGTNTGELFFGEGSRLTVL.

The J gene is TRBJ1-2, the V gene TRBV5-1; possibly TRBD1 for D (5 bases). The CDR3 consists of 14 residues. Trimming left V 4 bases short and J 2 bases short, with 12 bases between. Germline values: CDR1 SGHRS, CDR2 YFSETQ. The CDR3 is CASSTATENYGYTF. In DNA form, the CDR3 reads TGCGCCAGCAGCACGGCGACAGAGAACTATGGCTACACCTTC.

This chain joins TRBV5-5 and TRBJ1-2; tentatively, D is TRBD1 (5 bases). Germline V lookup: CDR1 SGHKS, CDR2 YYEKEE (reference sequence). Trimming shortened V by 1 base and J by 5 bases, and 12 bases separated the two germline ends. The CDR3 covers 14 residues. CDR3 coding DNA: TGTGCCAGCAGCTTGATCGGGACTGAATATGGCTACACCTTC. Translating it yields CASSLIGTEYGYTF.

The rearrangement links TRBV24-1 to TRBJ2-3; no reliable D call. Trimming stripped 4 bases from V and 5 bases from J, with 12 bases between. The CDR3 length is 14 residues. Germline V gene lookup returns CDR1 KGHDR and CDR2 SFDVKD. The CDR3: CATSEEFYGDTQYF. CDR3 in DNA: TGTGCCACCAGTGAAGAGTTTTATGGAGATACGCAGTATTTT.

The V and J genes are TRBV3-1 (or the pseudogene TRBV3-2) and TRBJ1-5; possible D gene TRBD1, 5 bases. This CDR3 region has 15 residues. V was cut by 0 bases and J by 5 bases, with 11 bases left in between. Germline-derived CDR1 and CDR2 are LGHDT and YNNKEL (reference sequence). CDR3 region: CASSQDGGEYQPQHF. DNA for the CDR3: TGTGCCAGCAGCCAAGATGGGGGGGAGTATCAGCCCCAGCATTTT.

The V and J genes are TRBV7-9 and TRBJ1-6; the D gene is possibly TRBD1 (5 bases). CDR3 size: 13 residues. Germline-derived CDR1 and CDR2 are SEHNR and FQNEAQ (reference sequence). V lost 7 bases and J 10 bases, leaving 14 bases between the germline ends. The CDR3 reads CASTWETDSPLHF. For the CDR3, the DNA is TGTGCCAGCACCTGGGAGACAGACTCACCCCTCCACTTT. The variable domain in full, completed from reference TRBV7-9 and TRBJ1-6, reads DTGVSQNPRHKITKRGQNVTFRCDPISEHNRLYWYRQTLGQGPEFLTYFQNEAQLEKSRLLSDRFSAERPKGSFSTLEIQRTEQGDSAMYLCASTWETDSPLHFGNGTRLTVT.

DNA for the CDR3: TGTGCCAGCAGGCAAACAGGGGACACCGGGGAGCTGTTTTTT. As protein: CASRQTGDTGELFF. This chain links TRBV7-9 with TRBJ2-2; 7 bases match TRBD1. This CDR3 is 14 amino acids long. Germline lookup yields CDR1 SEHNR and CDR2 FQNEAQ (reference sequence). J was trimmed by 3 bases and V by 6 bases; bases with no gene match: 4.

The V gene is TRBV27, the J gene TRBJ2-3; 7 positions agree with TRBD2. The CDR3 runs 15 residues. Trimming at V came to 7 bases and at J to 5 bases, leaving 12 bases not matched to a gene. Germline V gene lookup returns CDR1 MNHEY and CDR2 SMNVEV (reference sequence). The CDR3, as DNA: TGTGCCAGCAACAGCTACGGACTAGACGGAGATACGCAGTATTTT. This gives the protein CASNSYGLDGDTQYF.

The V call is TRBV6-5, the J call TRBJ1-3, with D possibly TRBD1 on 5 matching bases. The ends were cut back, 2 bases at V and 2 bases at J, with 13 bases in the middle. Germline V lookup: CDR1 MNHEY, CDR2 SVGAGI. This CDR3 is 16 amino acids long. CDR3 in amino acids: CASSYGTRETGNTIYF. The CDR3 DNA is TGTGCCAGCAGTTACGGGACTCGGGAGACTGGAAACACCATATATTTT.

The CDR3 DNA reads as TGTGCCAGCAGCCAAGATTGGGGACCTGGAAACACCATATATTTT. Translating it yields CASSQDWGPGNTIYF. The J gene is TRBJ1-3, the V gene TRBV4-2; the D gene is possibly TRBD1 (5 bases). The germline CDR1 and CDR2 sequences are LGHNA and YNFKEQ. V lost 0 bases to trimming and J lost 2 bases, with 8 bases between them. This CDR3 spans 15 amino acids.

This chain joins TRBV5-6 and TRBJ1-2; D is undetermined. The CDR3 covers 15 residues. Per germline, CDR1 SGHDT and CDR2 YYEEEE. V shed 2 bases and J shed 3 bases, with 14 bases lying between them. CDR3 protein: CASSFWADYYYGYTF. The CDR3 bases are TGTGCCAGCAGCTTCTGGGCGGACTACTACTATGGCTACACCTTC.

The V and J genes are TRBV11-2 and TRBJ2-5; 10 bases map to TRBD2. The V segment lost 2 bases and the J segment 5 bases; nucleotides outside the gene matches: 11. The CDR3 is made up of 17 amino acids. The V gene's germline CDR1 is SGHAT and CDR2 FQNNGV. The DNA for the CDR3 is TGTGCCAGCAGCTTAAGGGCTAGCGGGAGAGGGGCGGAGACCCAGTACTTC. Protein sequence: CASSLRASGRGAETQYF.

The chain is built from TRBV5-8 and TRBJ1-1; maybe TRBD1 (6 bases). The CDR3 is 16 residues long. Germline CDR1 and CDR2: SGHTS and YDEGEE. The V gene lost 4 bases and the J gene lost 3 bases, with 19 bases spanning the gap. The CDR3: CASSTRQATPYTEAFF. In nucleotides, the CDR3 is TGTGCCAGCAGCACTCGACAGGCTACACCCTACACTGAAGCTTTCTTT. The variable domain in full, with the rest retrieved from reference TRBV5-8 and TRBJ1-1, is EAGVTQSPTHLIKTRGQQATLRCSPISGHTSVYWYQQALGLGLQFLLWYDEGEERNRGNFPPRFSGRQFPNYSSELNVNALELEDSALYLCASSTRQATPYTEAFFGQGTRLTVV.

The chain employs TRBV12-3 or TRBV12-4 and TRBJ1-2; 10 nucleotides match TRBD1. With 7 bases clipped from V and 6 bases from J, the junction kept 5 bases outside the gene matches. This CDR3 has 13 amino acids. The CDR3 sequence is CASIRQGADGYTF. The CDR3 nucleotides read TGTGCCAGCATTAGACAGGGGGCGGATGGCTACACCTTC.

The gene calls are TRBV19 and TRBJ1-2, with D maybe TRBD1 (6 bases). The CDR3 extends over 13 amino acids. Germline lookup yields CDR1 LNHDA and CDR2 SQIVND (reference sequence). Trimming took off 9 bases at V and 7 bases at J, with 18 bases between the two ends. The CDR3 reads CASRGHQEGGYTF. The DNA for the CDR3 is TGTGCCAGCCGGGGACACCAAGAGGGTGGCTACACCTTC. The whole variable domain, remainder taken from reference TRBV19 and TRBJ1-2, is DGGITQSPKYLFRKEGQNVTLSCEQNLNHDAMYWYRQDPGQGLRLIYYSQIVNDFQKGDIAEGYSVSREKKESFPLTVTSAQKNPTAFYLCASRGHQEGGYTFGSGTRLTVV.

The chain links TRBV10-3 to TRBJ2-7, with a possible D match to TRBD1 (5 bases). CDR3 length: 12 amino acids. Trimming cost V 3 bases and J 6 bases, with 9 bases left between them. Germline loops: CDR1 ENHRY, CDR2 SYGVKD. For the CDR3, the DNA is TGTGCCATCAGTGACAGGGTGGCCGAGCAGTACTTC. Translation gives CAISDRVAEQYF.

The chain is built from TRBV19 and TRBJ1-1; D call uncertain. The V gene's germline CDR1 is LNHDA and CDR2 SQIVND (reference sequence). This CDR3 has 14 residues. The V and J ends lost 3 bases and 1 base respectively, with 9 bases between them. This chain's CDR3 is CASSMIHANTEAFF. As DNA, the CDR3 is TGTGCCAGTAGTATGATACACGCGAACACTGAAGCTTTCTTT.

This rearrangement joins TRBV4-1 to TRBJ1-4; 8 bases line up with TRBD1. In germline, CDR1 is MGHRA, CDR2 YSYEKL. There are 16 residues in the CDR3. Trimming cost V 5 bases and J 8 bases; bases outside gene matches: 13. CDR3 amino acids: CASSETGTGRGEKLFF. DNA of the CDR3: TGCGCCAGCAGCGAGACGGGGACAGGCAGGGGGGAAAAACTGTTTTTT.

V and J are TRBV30 and TRBJ1-1; 9 bases agree with TRBD1. Germline assignment: CDR1 GTSNPN and CDR2 SVGIG (reference sequence). V was pared by 1 base and J by 5 bases, with 8 bases of the junction left unmatched. The CDR3 covers 15 residues. As DNA, the CDR3 is TGTGCCTGGAGTGCCGGGACAGGGTCGGGAACTGAAGCTTTCTTT. Translated, it gives CAWSAGTGSGTEAFF.

The rearrangement links TRBV7-2 to TRBJ2-5; 10 bases agree with TRBD2. The CDR3 totals 19 residues. CDR1 is SGHTA, CDR2 FQGNSA, per germline. After removal of 1 base from V and 6 bases from J, the junction contained 17 bases not matched to a gene. CDR3 sequence: CASSLGYSGGAGPQKTQYF. The CDR3 DNA sequence: TGTGCCAGCAGCTTAGGATACAGCGGGGGGGCGGGACCCCAGAAGACCCAGTACTTC.